The 5 T cell receptor beta chains below were found in one sample sequenced in a study of T cells in Graves' hyperthyroidism and ophthalmopathy (dated by TCRdb to the late 2010s). Library prep was done by multiplex PCR. The instrument given in TCRdb is Illumina HiSeq 2000. TCR beta CDR3 regions were amplified from RNA transcripts. The TCR CDR3 was subjected to a first round of RT-PCR using the HTBI primer set and the Qiagen OneStep RT-PCR kit. TCRdb handled the public reads itself, with Q25 trimming in fastp and clone calling in MiXCR, and kept productive beta chains. Every CDR3 protein is listed once, alongside the most common genes and DNA of its rows. Present in this sample are approximately 590,000 distinct CDR3 sequences, just over 45% of which were seen just once. The top ten constitute about 8.2% of the sample. The specimen was peripheral blood or thyroid tissue (not recorded which). The receptors were sampled from a woman aged 18-29 years with Graves' hyperthyroidism. Donor details come from another sample of the same person, matched by shared clones.

The chain couples TRBV7-2 to TRBJ1-2; no definite D call. CDR3 size: 14 residues. The V and J ends lost 1 base and 8 bases respectively, with 14 bases between them. The germline gives CDR1 SGHTA, CDR2 FQGNSA. CDR3 sequence (DNA): TGTGCCAGCAGCTTAGTAAGGGAGTCTTGGGGCTACACCTTC. Translated, it gives CASSLVRESWGYTF.

V usage is TRBV7-8 and J usage is TRBJ1-1; D call uncertain. V was shortened by 2 bases and J by 2 bases, with 9 bases between the two germline ends. The CDR3 is made up of 14 amino acids. Germline CDR1 and CDR2: SGHVS and FQNEAQ. CDR3 amino acids: CASSLTGINTEAFF. The CDR3 DNA is TGTGCCAGCAGCTTAACGGGGATTAACACTGAAGCTTTCTTT.

The chain employs TRBV12-5 and TRBJ2-5; 7 nucleotides align to TRBD1. Germline CDR1 is LGHNT and CDR2 is FRNRAP. The CDR3 contains 16 residues. The junction had 7 bases not matched to a gene; V was cut back by 0 bases and J by 3 bases. The CDR3 is CASGLVLHRGEETQYF. The CDR3 DNA sequence: TGTGCTAGTGGTTTGGTATTGCACAGGGGCGAAGAGACCCAGTACTTC.

This clonotype was seen at least ten times. The chain uses TRBV7-9 and TRBJ1-2, with D possibly matching TRBD1 (6 bases). Germline CDR1 and CDR2: SEHNR and FQNEAQ (reference sequence). The CDR3 is 14 residues long. In nucleotides, the CDR3 is TGTGCGACTGAAACAGGGACGCTTCGCTATGGCTACACCTTC. Protein product: CATETGTLRYGYTF.

The CDR3 DNA reads as TGTGCCATCAAGGGACTAGCGGGAGTGGCTGAGACCCAGTACTTC. Its translation: CAIKGLAGVAETQYF. The chain has TRBV10-3 and TRBJ2-5; 14 nucleotides match TRBD2. Trimming cost V 7 bases and J 5 bases; bases outside gene matches: 6. This CDR3 has 15 residues. Looked up from germline, CDR1 is ENHRY and CDR2 is SYGVKD.